This passage covers 8 T cell receptor beta chains from one sample sequenced in a study of blood T cell repertoires in COVID-19. This table comes from immunoSEQ multiplex PCR, and its TCRdb copy is limited to in-frame clones, with some not included. The table includes approximately 270,000 clones, roughly 88% detected once. The sample consisted of peripheral blood. These receptors originate from a woman in her seventies with acute or convalescent COVID-19.

The rearrangement links TRBV5-1 to TRBJ1-1; 7 positions match TRBD1. V dropped 4 bases and J dropped 0; count of bases not matched to a gene: 3. The CDR3 extends over 14 amino acids. The germline CDR1 and CDR2 sequences are SGHRS and YFSETQ. CDR3 nucleotide sequence: TGCGCCAGCAGCCGGGGACAGATGAACACTGAAGCTTTCTTT. Amino acids: CASSRGQMNTEAFF.

This clone showed up just a few times. V and J are TRBV5-6 and TRBJ1-2; the match to TRBD1 covers 7 bases. Per germline, CDR1 SGHDT and CDR2 YYEEEE. The CDR3 contains 16 residues. Trimming removed 0 bases from V and 5 bases from J; junction bases left unmatched: 10. The CDR3 loop is CASSLVEGAWEYGYTF. The CDR3 DNA is TGTGCCAGCAGCTTGGTGGAGGGGGCTTGGGAATATGGCTACACCTTC.

The rearrangement links TRBV16 to TRBJ1-1; D perhaps matches TRBD1 (5 bases). Germline V gives CDR1 KGHSY, CDR2 FQNENV. V gave up 0 bases and J gave up 4 bases, with 12 bases separating them. The CDR3 is 15 residues long. The CDR3 DNA sequence: TGTGCCAGCAGCCAATCACGGGGGATTGGCACTGAAGCTTTCTTT. Amino acid sequence: CASSQSRGIGTEAFF.

This sequence joins TRBV19 and TRBJ2-3, with 10 bases fitting TRBD2. This CDR3 comprises 15 residues. The V gene end was trimmed by 3 bases and the J gene end by 2 bases; junction bases not matched to a gene: 2. The germline V gene encodes CDR1 LNHDA and CDR2 SQIVND (reference sequence). As DNA, the CDR3 is TGTGCCAGTAGTATTACTAGCGGGGACACAGATACGCAGTATTTT. Amino acids: CASSITSGDTDTQYF.

The V and J genes are TRBV2 and TRBJ1-1; the match to TRBD1 covers 8 bases. V lost 5 bases to trimming and J lost 8 bases; unmatched junction nucleotides: 7. Germline CDR1 reads SNHLY; CDR2 reads FYNNEI. The CDR3 length is 13 residues. The CDR3 DNA reads as TGTGCCAGCAGTTCTCCGGGACAGGAAGAAGCTTTCTTT. Translating it yields CASSSPGQEEAFF.

This clone was counted only a few times. The J gene is TRBJ1-2, the V gene TRBV5-6; TRBD1 matches 7 bases. Germline CDR1 and CDR2: SGHDT and YYEEEE. The CDR3 loop spans 14 amino acids. The V segment lost 2 bases and the J segment 0 bases; nucleotides outside the gene matches: 1. CDR3 amino acids: CASSLQGTNYGYTF. The CDR3 DNA follows: TGTGCCAGCAGCTTACAGGGGACTAACTATGGCTACACCTTC.

This chain links TRBV3-1 (or the pseudogene TRBV3-2) with TRBJ1-2; 7 positions agree with TRBD1. Germline CDR1 LGHDT, CDR2 YNNKEL (reference sequence). This CDR3 region has 13 residues. V shed 7 bases and J 4 bases; nucleotides not matched to a gene: 6. The CDR3 nucleotides are TGTGCCAGCACCCGACAGGGTGGCTATGGCTACACCTTC. Encoded protein: CASTRQGGYGYTF.

This clone was counted a single time. This rearrangement joins TRBV5-1 to TRBJ2-7; 9 bases line up with TRBD2. This CDR3 comprises 16 residues. V was pared by 0 bases and J by 1 base, with 5 bases of the junction left unmatched. The germline CDR1 and CDR2 sequences are SGHRS and YFSETQ. The CDR3 reads CASSLVGLAGSYEQYF. CDR3 DNA: TGCGCCAGCAGCTTGGTAGGCCTAGCGGGGTCCTACGAGCAGTACTTC.